The 15 T cell receptor beta chains in this list originate from one sample, sequenced in a study of blood T cell repertoires in COVID-19. Produced via immunoSEQ multiplex PCR; TCRdb's table is partial and in-frame only. The sample lists 97,000 or so clones, more than 75% occurring once. Sequencing input: peripheral blood. The origin of the receptors is an elderly man with acute or convalescent COVID-19.

The chain is built from TRBV27 and TRBJ1-5, with D hard to call. Trimming left V 4 bases short and J 6 bases short, with 7 bases between. The CDR3 has 12 residues. Germline V CDR1 and CDR2: MNHEY, SMNVEV (reference sequence). This CDR3 is CASSSGGQPQHF. CDR3 coding DNA: TGTGCCAGCAGTTCGGGAGGTCAGCCCCAGCATTTT.

The chain combines TRBV6-5 with TRBJ2-7, with 8 nucleotides matching TRBD1. This CDR3 is 14 amino acids long. The junction had 5 bases not matched to a gene; V was cut back by 6 bases and J by 1 base. Germline values: CDR1 MNHEY, CDR2 SVGAGI. The CDR3 spells CASRSDRASYEQYF. The CDR3 DNA is TGTGCCAGCAGATCGGACAGGGCGTCCTACGAGCAGTACTTC.

This rearrangement joins TRBV14 to TRBJ1-4, with D perhaps matching TRBD1 (6 bases). CDR3 size: 12 residues. Trimming cost V 4 bases and J 8 bases, with 8 bases left between them. CDR1 and CDR2 from the germline V gene are SGHDN and FVKESK. The CDR3 coding sequence is TGTGCCAGCAGCCCTCAGGGGGAAAAACTGTTTTTT. Its translation is CASSPQGEKLFF.

The J gene is TRBJ1-6, the V gene TRBV19; D is perhaps TRBD1 (5 bases). V dropped 11 bases and J dropped 8 bases, with 19 bases sitting between them. The CDR3 spans 14 residues. CDR1 is LNHDA and CDR2 is SQIVND in the germline V gene (reference sequence). The CDR3 spells CASLGAGRYSPLHF. The CDR3 DNA reads as TGTGCCTCCCTAGGAGCAGGGCGGTATTCACCCCTCCACTTT.

The chain has TRBV5-1 and TRBJ1-4, with D possibly TRBD1 on 5 matching bases. The germline gives CDR1 SGHRS, CDR2 YFSETQ. Trimming took off 0 bases at V and 7 bases at J, with 10 bases between the two ends. The CDR3 totals 14 residues. The CDR3 DNA reads TGCGCCAGCAGCTTGGGGGGTAGGGGTGAAAAACTGTTTTTT. Its protein product is CASSLGGRGEKLFF.

V usage is TRBV13 and J usage is TRBJ2-6; D gene uncertain. CDR1 and CDR2 from the germline V gene are PRHDT and FYEKMQ (reference sequence). The V and J ends lost 0 bases and 0 bases respectively, with 9 bases between them. This CDR3 spans 17 amino acids. CDR3 nucleotide sequence: TGTGCCAGCAGCTTAGGTCACACAGACTCTGGGGCCAACGTCCTGACTTTC. Translated: CASSLGHTDSGANVLTF.

This clone was found many times. V usage is TRBV30 and J usage is TRBJ2-7; no definite D call. The CDR3 is made up of 11 amino acids. Germline loops: CDR1 GTSNPN, CDR2 SVGIG (reference sequence). Trimming cost V 0 bases and J 3 bases, with 3 bases left between them. The CDR3 protein is CAWSVSYEQYF. The CDR3 DNA is TGTGCCTGGAGTGTTAGCTACGAGCAGTACTTC.

The DNA of the CDR3 is TGTGCCAGCAGTTCCTGGACAGGGACTAATGAAAAACTGTTTTTT. This encodes CASSSWTGTNEKLFF. The rearrangement uses TRBV7-9 and TRBJ1-4; 8 bases are a match to TRBD1. Germline trimming cut 6 bases from V and 2 bases from J; bases unmatched to any gene: 5. The CDR3 runs to 15 residues. Germline CDR1 and CDR2: SEHNR and FQNEAQ (reference sequence). Filled out from reference TRBV7-9 and TRBJ1-4, the complete variable domain reads DTGVSQNPRHKITKRGQNVTFRCDPISEHNRLYWYRQTLGQGPEFLTYFQNEAQLEKSRLLSDRFSAERPKGSFSTLEIQRTEQGDSAMYLCASSSWTGTNEKLFFGSGTQLSVL.

The genes are TRBV18 and TRBJ2-7, with 8 positions matching TRBD1. With V trimmed by 3 bases and J by 1 base, 2 bases remained unmatched. The V gene's germline CDR1 is KGHSH and CDR2 LQKENI. CDR3 length: 14 residues. CDR3 region: CASSPDRGSYEQYF. The CDR3 nucleotides are TGTGCCAGCTCACCTGACAGGGGATCCTACGAGCAGTACTTC.

This chain joins TRBV9 and TRBJ2-5, with 9 nucleotides matching TRBD1. After removal of 0 bases from V and 2 bases from J, the junction contained 2 bases not matched to a gene. The germline CDR1 and CDR2 sequences are SGDLS and YYNGEE. The CDR3 is 15 amino acids. The chain's CDR3 is CASSVGDRGQETQYF. CDR3 nucleotide sequence: TGTGCCAGCAGCGTAGGTGACAGGGGGCAAGAGACCCAGTACTTC.

The chain couples TRBV3-1 (or the pseudogene TRBV3-2) to TRBJ1-3, with D maybe TRBD1 (6 bases). This CDR3 region has 16 residues. Germline values: CDR1 LGHDT, CDR2 YNNKEL (reference sequence). V dropped 4 bases and J dropped 4 bases, with 17 bases sitting between them. CDR3 loop: CASSRLFGTQGNTIYF. The CDR3 DNA reads TGTGCCAGCAGCCGTCTCTTCGGGACACAAGGAAACACCATATATTTT.

This rearrangement joins TRBV18 to TRBJ2-7, with a possible D match to TRBD1 (5 bases). Trimming cost V 3 bases and J 3 bases, with 15 bases left between them. The CDR3 length is 15 residues. Germline CDR1 and CDR2: KGHSH and LQKENI. DNA for the CDR3: TGTGCCAGCTCACCGGGCAGGGTGCAAAACTACGAGCAGTACTTC. Its protein is CASSPGRVQNYEQYF.

This chain uses TRBV30 with TRBJ1-3; 8 nucleotides line up with TRBD1. J was trimmed by 4 bases and V by 3 bases; bases with no gene match: 5. This CDR3 is built from 14 residues. Germline V gene data show CDR1 as GTSNPN and CDR2 as SVGIG (reference sequence). The CDR3 is CAWRRTGSGNTIYF. The CDR3 bases are TGTGCCTGGAGAAGGACAGGGTCAGGAAACACCATATATTTT.

In its sample, this clone ranks as medium-sized. The rearrangement uses TRBV19 and TRBJ2-2; no clear D. Between the trimmed V and J ends, which lost 4 bases and 0 bases, there was a span of 9 bases. CDR3 length: 15 amino acids. Germline CDR1 LNHDA, CDR2 SQIVND (reference sequence). The CDR3 loop reads CASSKRRANTGELFF. CDR3 sequence (DNA): TGTGCCAGTAGTAAGCGACGGGCGAACACCGGGGAGCTGTTTTTT.

This chain uses TRBV5-1 with TRBJ2-7; a possible D gene is TRBD1 (5 bases). Trimming pared 0 bases from V and 0 bases from J, leaving 10 bases between. CDR1 SGHRS and CDR2 YFSETQ come from the germline V gene. The CDR3 extends over 15 amino acids. Here the CDR3 reads CASSLDIGVSYEQYF. The CDR3, as DNA: TGCGCCAGCAGCTTGGATATAGGGGTCTCCTACGAGCAGTACTTC.